A selection of T cell receptor beta chains follows, all from one sample in a study of identical twins. TCRdb reprocessed the 5' RACE reads via MiXCR and lists one record per CDR3 protein. Among some 460,000 distinct CDR3 sequences listed, 14% were seen once. A further study also used this sample, focusing on yellow fever vaccine responses in identical twins.

Material for sequencing was CD4+ T cells sorted from blood. Receptors were obtained from a woman between 18 and 29 years old in good health. Each CDR3 is given with its conserved first and last residue.

j_call: TRBJ2-5
v_call: TRBV20-1
cdr3_aa: CSARVSGRETQYF

j_call: TRBJ2-3
v_call: TRBV20-1
cdr3_aa: CSAPPGAHTQYF

j_call: TRBJ2-1
v_call: TRBV6-2/TRBV6-3
cdr3_aa: CASSYSGQGNYNEQFF

j_call: TRBJ2-7
v_call: TRBV20-1
cdr3_aa: CSARDWTGQSYEQYF

j_call: TRBJ2-5
v_call: TRBV5-1
cdr3_aa: CASSAGFDQETQYF

j_call: TRBJ2-7
v_call: TRBV9
cdr3_aa: CASSKSGHSYEQYF

j_call: TRBJ2-1
v_call: TRBV10-3
cdr3_aa: CAIRQLAGDNEQFF

j_call: TRBJ2-7
v_call: TRBV10-2
cdr3_aa: CASSLLAEYSYEQYF

j_call: TRBJ2-5
v_call: TRBV5-5
cdr3_aa: CASSPVVSAGGLETQYF

j_call: TRBJ2-3
v_call: TRBV7-9
cdr3_aa: CASRADRGLSTDTQYF

j_call: TRBJ2-1
v_call: TRBV7-3
cdr3_aa: CASSPRAGAQGNEQFF

j_call: TRBJ2-1
v_call: TRBV5-1
cdr3_aa: CASSMTGKYDNEQFF

j_call: TRBJ2-7
v_call: TRBV5-8
cdr3_aa: CASSLYFYEQYF

j_call: TRBJ2-1
v_call: TRBV3-1
cdr3_aa: CASSKETSFKGGRPTEQFF

j_call: TRBJ2-1
v_call: TRBV7-2
cdr3_aa: CASSLMGGKPYNEQFF

j_call: TRBJ2-7
v_call: TRBV7-2
cdr3_aa: CASTPGGGASHYEQYF

j_call: TRBJ2-3
v_call: TRBV27
cdr3_aa: CASSPIHIRDAYTQYF

j_call: TRBJ2-5
v_call: TRBV20-1
cdr3_aa: CSASSGLVGETQYF

j_call: TRBJ2-1
v_call: TRBV24-1
cdr3_aa: CATSPRLAGGLRFF

j_call: TRBJ1-5
v_call: TRBV12-3/TRBV12-4
cdr3_aa: CASSKQGNQPQHF

j_call: TRBJ2-7
v_call: TRBV7-8
cdr3_aa: CASSLARRQGSYEQYF

j_call: TRBJ2-2
v_call: TRBV5-1
cdr3_aa: CASTLLVPGELFF

j_call: TRBJ2-7
v_call: TRBV20-1
cdr3_aa: CSARDQTSPPYEQYF

j_call: TRBJ2-1
v_call: TRBV29-1
cdr3_aa: CSVDRVYEQFF

j_call: TRBJ1-5
v_call: TRBV20-1
cdr3_aa: CSARAWAFGGSNQPQHF

j_call: TRBJ2-6
v_call: TRBV6-5
cdr3_aa: CASSYAAGTGGSGANVLTF

j_call: TRBJ1-4
v_call: TRBV10-3
cdr3_aa: CACGGANEKLFF

j_call: TRBJ1-1
v_call: TRBV5-1
cdr3_aa: CASSTTRGSTEAFF

j_call: TRBJ2-5
v_call: TRBV15
cdr3_aa: CATSRPDREETQYF

j_call: TRBJ2-3
v_call: TRBV5-1
cdr3_aa: CASSIAGAADTQYF

j_call: TRBJ2-5
v_call: TRBV12-3/TRBV12-4
cdr3_aa: CASIGTDRVKTQYF

j_call: TRBJ2-5
v_call: TRBV18
cdr3_aa: CASSPRTGQETQYF

j_call: TRBJ2-5
v_call: TRBV5-6
cdr3_aa: CASSFQLSGRQETQYF

j_call: TRBJ2-7
v_call: TRBV5-1
cdr3_aa: CASSLLDRVSEQYF

j_call: TRBJ2-7
v_call: TRBV20-1
cdr3_aa: CSARVRVTGIHEQYF

j_call: TRBJ2-7
v_call: TRBV6-1
cdr3_aa: CASRVGSMRYEQYF

j_call: TRBJ1-4
v_call: TRBV4-2
cdr3_aa: CASSQNVGATNEKLFF

j_call: TRBJ2-3
v_call: TRBV5-1
cdr3_aa: CASSLEGGRAVDTQYF

j_call: TRBJ1-2
v_call: TRBV6-5
cdr3_aa: CASRDGGSGYTF

j_call: TRBJ2-7
v_call: TRBV7-6
cdr3_aa: CASSPQQGTYEQYF